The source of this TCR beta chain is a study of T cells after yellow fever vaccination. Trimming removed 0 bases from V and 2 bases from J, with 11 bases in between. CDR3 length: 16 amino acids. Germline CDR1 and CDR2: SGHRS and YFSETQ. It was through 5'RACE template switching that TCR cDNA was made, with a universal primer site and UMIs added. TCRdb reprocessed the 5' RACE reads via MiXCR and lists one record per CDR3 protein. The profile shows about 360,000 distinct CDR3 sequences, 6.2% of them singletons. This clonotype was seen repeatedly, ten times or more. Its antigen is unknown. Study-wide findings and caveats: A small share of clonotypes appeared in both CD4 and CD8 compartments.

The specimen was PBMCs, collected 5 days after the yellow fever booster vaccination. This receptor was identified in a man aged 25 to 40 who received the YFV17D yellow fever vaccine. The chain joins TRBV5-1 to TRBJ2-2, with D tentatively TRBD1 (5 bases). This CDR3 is CASSLAGNGNTGELFF. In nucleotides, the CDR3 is TGCGCCAGCAGCTTGGCAGGGAACGGTAACACCGGGGAGCTGTTTTTT. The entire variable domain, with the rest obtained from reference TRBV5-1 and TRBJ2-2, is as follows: KAGVTQTPRYLIKTRGQQVTLSCSPISGHRSVSWYQQTPGQGLQFLFEYFSETQRNKGNFPGRFSGRQFSNSRSEMNVSTLELGDSALYLCASSLAGNGNTGELFFGEGSRLTVL.